Listed below are T cell receptor beta chains from one sample, sequenced in a study of early T cells in non-severe SARS-CoV-2 infection. In TCRdb, the 5' RACE reads were re-called with MiXCR into one record per CDR3 protein. This table holds under 70,000 distinct CDR3 sequences, under 14% found once. Sequenced input: whole blood. All receptors derive from an adult who was a healthcare worker with PCR-confirmed SARS-CoV-2 infection or an uninfected control (not recorded which). CDR3s include the opening cysteine and the closing phenylalanine or tryptophan. Each record gives: CDR3 protein, CDR3 DNA, clone size, D gene, J gene, V gene. The D gene is left open where the match is weak. Only some rows state a clone size, as once, few, many or a class for expanded clones.

CASSPTFFEGHNEQFF,TGTGCCAGCAGTCCGACTTTTTTTGAGGGTCACAATGAGCAGTTCTTC,many,NA,TRBJ2-1,TRBV2
CASSPNLQDNEQFF,TGTGCCAGCAGCCCCAATCTACAGGACAATGAGCAGTTCTTC,many,NA,TRBJ2-1,TRBV7-9
CASSRGWSSGRAAADTQYF,TGCGCCAGCAGTCGGGGCTGGTCTAGCGGGAGGGCCGCAGCAGATACGCAGTATTTT,NA,TRBD2,TRBJ2-3,TRBV5-1
CASSFRWQPQHF,TGTGCCAGCAGCTTTAGATGGCAGCCCCAGCATTTT,many,NA,TRBJ1-5,TRBV12-3/TRBV12-4
CASSHQEGGREQYF,TGTGCCAGCAGTCACCAGGAAGGAGGGAGAGAGCAGTACTTC,NA,NA,TRBJ2-7,TRBV12-3/TRBV12-4
CASSMQGGAGYGYTF,TGTGCCAGTAGTATGCAAGGGGGCGCCGGCTATGGCTACACCTTC,many,TRBD1,TRBJ1-2,TRBV19
CASNGSPYEQYF,TGTGCCAGCAATGGGTCCCCCTACGAGCAGTACTTC,few,NA,TRBJ2-7,TRBV3-1
CASSPPRAGWSYEQYF,TGTGCCAGCAGCCCGCCCAGGGCTGGGTGGTCCTACGAGCAGTACTTC,few,NA,TRBJ2-7,TRBV3-1
CASSLGSWLGDTHYGYTF,TGTGCCAGCAGCTTAGGTAGTTGGTTGGGGGACACCCACTATGGCTACACCTTC,NA,NA,TRBJ1-2,TRBV7-9
CASSQDRGQGTDTQYF,TGTGCCAGCAGCCAAGACAGGGGGCAAGGGACAGATACGCAGTATTTT,NA,TRBD1,TRBJ2-3,TRBV3-1
CASSTRGDTEAFF,TGTGCCAGCAGCACCCGAGGAGATACTGAAGCTTTCTTT,NA,NA,TRBJ1-1,TRBV9
CSVEEYGETQYF,TGCAGCGTTGAAGAGTATGGGGAGACCCAGTACTTC,few,NA,TRBJ2-5,TRBV29-1
CASSQEWVAGERDTQYF,TGCGCCAGCAGCCAAGAGTGGGTAGCGGGGGAGAGAGATACGCAGTATTTT,few,TRBD2,TRBJ2-3,TRBV4-1
CASSLPPGRSEKLFF,TGTGCCAGCAGCTTACCCCCAGGGAGGTCTGAAAAACTGTTTTTT,NA,NA,TRBJ1-4,TRBV7-9
CVPGRDQPQHF,TGTGTCCCGGGCCGAGATCAGCCCCAGCATTTT,many,NA,TRBJ1-5,TRBV24-1
CSARDATGEARGHYGYTF,TGCAGTGCTAGAGACGCTACGGGGGAGGCCCGGGGTCACTATGGCTACACCTTC,few,NA,TRBJ1-2,TRBV20-1
CSSLSGGLQETQYF,TGCAGCTCGCTAAGCGGGGGCCTCCAAGAGACCCAGTACTTC,NA,TRBD2,TRBJ2-5,TRBV29-1
CSVEAGAYTETQYF,TGCAGCGTTGAGGCAGGGGCGTATACGGAGACCCAGTACTTC,many,NA,TRBJ2-5,TRBV29-1
CSVTKTGANTEAFF,TGCAGCGTGACCAAGACAGGGGCGAACACTGAAGCTTTCTTT,few,TRBD1,TRBJ1-1,TRBV29-1
CAWRKQASSGQFF,TGTGCCTGGAGGAAACAGGCGAGTAGTGGGCAGTTCTTC,many,NA,TRBJ2-1,TRBV30
CASSPGDREGEQYF,TGTGCCAGCAGTCCGGGGGACAGGGAGGGCGAGCAGTACTTC,many,TRBD1,TRBJ2-7,TRBV27
CASSQGLGAGGPDYEQYF,TGTGCCAGCAGCCAGGGGCTTGGAGCGGGAGGGCCGGATTACGAGCAGTACTTC,NA,TRBD2,TRBJ2-7,TRBV4-2
CSARRTNQPQHF,TGCAGTGCTAGGAGAACCAATCAGCCCCAGCATTTT,many,NA,TRBJ1-5,TRBV20-1
CASSPGPAADTEAFF,TGTGCCAGCTCACCAGGACCGGCCGCGGACACTGAAGCTTTCTTT,few,NA,TRBJ1-1,TRBV18
CASSFGTPNTGELFF,TGTGCCAGTAGTTTCGGGACACCCAACACCGGGGAGCTGTTTTTT,few,NA,TRBJ2-2,TRBV19
CASSQLGRERSPLHF,TGTGCCAGCAGTCAACTTGGACGGGAAAGGTCCCCCCTCCACTTT,NA,NA,TRBJ1-6,TRBV3-1
CASSQGARAAGPNNEQFF,TGCGCCAGCAGCCAAGGAGCCCGTGCTGCGGGGCCTAACAATGAGCAGTTCTTC,many,NA,TRBJ2-1,TRBV4-1
CASSQSAGQGDYGYTF,TGCGCCAGCAGCCAGTCCGCGGGACAGGGAGACTATGGCTACACCTTC,few,TRBD1,TRBJ1-2,TRBV4-1
CASSAYTDTQYF,TGTGCCAGCAGCGCCTACACAGATACGCAGTATTTT,many,NA,TRBJ2-3,TRBV7-2